A selection of T cell receptor beta chains follows, all from one sample in a study of OX40 agonist ivuxolimab in advanced cancers. Clones were read by immunoSEQ multiplex PCR, and TCRdb kept only the in-frame ones, dropping some. Among about 88,000 clones listed, around nine tenths were seen once. The sequencing here drew on CD4+ or CD8+ T cells sorted from blood, taken in a trial of the OX40 agonist ivuxolimab. The receptors stem from an adult with an advanced solid tumor such as melanoma, head and neck, liver or kidney cancer. Both conserved end residues are part of each CDR3. The order of the fields is V gene, CDR3 protein.

v_gene: TRBV19
CDR3aa: CASSIFQGRNQPQHF

v_gene: TRBV7-8
CDR3aa: CASSRRGDSGGTGELFF

v_gene: TRBV11-2
CDR3aa: CASSLDLRYQETQYF

v_gene: TRBV7-3
CDR3aa: CASSAAGSYNEQFF

v_gene: TRBV19
CDR3aa: CASSISLAGDNEQFF

v_gene: TRBV7-2
CDR3aa: CASSSPYQETQYF

v_gene: TRBV5-6
CDR3aa: CASRWGLEDYEQYF

v_gene: TRBV29-1
CDR3aa: CSVESARNTYGYTF

v_gene: TRBV7-6
CDR3aa: CASSLPLAPPTYEQYF

v_gene: TRBV30
CDR3aa: CAWSAILGQGRDDTEAFF

v_gene: TRBV9
CDR3aa: CASSATGGTYTGELFF

v_gene: TRBV18
CDR3aa: CASSPPASGGSTYNEQFF

v_gene: TRBV12-5
CDR3aa: CASGLVAGGLYEQYF

v_gene: TRBV5-6
CDR3aa: CASSFPYYYGYTF

v_gene: TRBV5-1
CDR3aa: CASSLDSNNPGNTIYF

v_gene: TRBV7-7
CDR3aa: CASSPGARPDTQYF

v_gene: TRBV2
CDR3aa: CASSRTVDQPQHF

v_gene: TRBV6-1
CDR3aa: CIVSAMNTEAFF

v_gene: TRBV6-5
CDR3aa: CASSPALSGNTIYF

v_gene: TRBV2
CDR3aa: CASSGTAAGYTF

v_gene: TRBV15
CDR3aa: CATGYRRSGHEQFF

v_gene: TRBV9
CDR3aa: CASSVDGLTLNTIYF

v_gene: TRBV29-1
CDR3aa: CSVCSGMVTDTQYF

v_gene: TRBV15
CDR3aa: CATSGDRDRISGANVLTF

v_gene: TRBV7-6
CDR3aa: CASSLYGTGDTQYF

v_gene: TRBV5-5
CDR3aa: CASSLILSSGNTIYF

v_gene: TRBV11-2
CDR3aa: CASSPGGAAIKETQYF

v_gene: TRBV6-6
CDR3aa: CASTYGGAKNIQYF

v_gene: TRBV4-3
CDR3aa: CASSQDRQGSSATNEKLFF

v_gene: TRBV7-3
CDR3aa: CASSSQGINQPQHF

v_gene: TRBV29-1
CDR3aa: CSVEDPGLYGYTF

v_gene: TRBV25-1
CDR3aa: CASSDPGQVAGELFF

v_gene: TRBV10-1
CDR3aa: CASSESLREFPYNEQFF

v_gene: TRBV2
CDR3aa: CASTQLMGGGDGYTF

v_gene: TRBV6-1
CDR3aa: CASSEGTNSFAFEKLFF

v_gene: TRBV25-1
CDR3aa: CASSNGHNQPQHF

v_gene: TRBV19
CDR3aa: CASSRGTGVMNTEAFF

v_gene: TRBV6-1
CDR3aa: CAIQGAGKGYEQYF

v_gene: TRBV2
CDR3aa: CASRPLAGTDTQYF

v_gene: TRBV5-1
CDR3aa: CASSLVAGGPDTQYF

v_gene: TRBV7-2
CDR3aa: CASSLDVGAETQYF

v_gene: TRBV18
CDR3aa: CASSPDRVTKETQYF

v_gene: TRBV5-1
CDR3aa: CASSLGGGTAPLHF

v_gene: TRBV5-1
CDR3aa: CASSLKSYNEQFF

v_gene: TRBV4-2
CDR3aa: CASSPSGAYEQYF

v_gene: TRBV5-1
CDR3aa: CASSWARAYEQYF

v_gene: TRBV6-5
CDR3aa: CASSRGGAAGELFF